Included here is one T cell receptor (beta chain) sequence, with context. The antigen is not known. Germline V gene lookup returns CDR1 GTSNPN and CDR2 SVGIG (reference sequence). V was shortened by 2 bases and J by 1 base, with 10 bases between the two germline ends. CDR3 length equals 14 residues. Every isolated RNA sample was fully reverse transcribed, so sequencing captured expressed TCRB transcripts. Data came from immunoSEQ multiplex PCR; TCRdb stores just in-frame clones and leaves some out. Of 630,000 or so clones listed, about an eighth were seen once; the top ten hold just under 0.04%. The data derive from a study of beta chain features in type 1 diabetes. Overall study findings and caveats: Significant though moderate, a shortening of TCRB CDR3s appeared in all four CD4+ subsets of Type 1 diabetes patients. Junctions at VDJ sites from type 1 diabetes patients had fewer insertions and more deletions.

This receptor was taken from a man between 18 and 29 years old with type 1 diabetes. Input material: naive CD4+ T cells from blood. The rearrangement links TRBV30 to TRBJ2-3, with D perhaps matching TRBD2 (6 bases). CDR3 nucleotides: TGTGCCTGGAGTAGGGAGGCCGGCACAGATACGCAGTATTTT. It yields the protein CAWSREAGTDTQYF. The full variable domain, in which reference TRBV30 and TRBJ2-3 provide the parts outside the CDR3, is SQTIHQWPATLVQPVGSPLSLECTVEGTSNPNLYWYRQAAGRGLQLLFYSVGIGQISSEVPQNLSASRPQDRQFILSSKKLLLSDSGFYLCAWSREAGTDTQYFGPGTRLTVL.